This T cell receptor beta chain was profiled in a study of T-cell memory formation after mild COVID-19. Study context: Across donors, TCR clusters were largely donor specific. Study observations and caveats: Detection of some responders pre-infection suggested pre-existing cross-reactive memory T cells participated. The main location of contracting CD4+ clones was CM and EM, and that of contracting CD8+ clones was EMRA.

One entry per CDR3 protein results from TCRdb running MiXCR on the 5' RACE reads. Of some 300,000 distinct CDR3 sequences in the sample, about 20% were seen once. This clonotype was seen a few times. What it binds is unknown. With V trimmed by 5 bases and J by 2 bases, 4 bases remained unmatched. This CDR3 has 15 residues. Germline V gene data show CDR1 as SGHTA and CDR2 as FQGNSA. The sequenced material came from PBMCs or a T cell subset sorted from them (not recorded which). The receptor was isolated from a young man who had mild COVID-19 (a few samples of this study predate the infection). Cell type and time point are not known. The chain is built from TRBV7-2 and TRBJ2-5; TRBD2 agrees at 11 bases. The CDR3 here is CASSQTSGVQETQYF. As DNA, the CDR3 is TGTGCCAGCAGCCAGACTAGCGGGGTACAAGAGACCCAGTACTTC. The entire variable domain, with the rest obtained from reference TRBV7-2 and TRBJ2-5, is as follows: GAGVSQSPSNKVTEKGKDVELRCDPISGHTALYWYRQSLGQGLEFLIYFQGNSAPDKSGLPSDRFSAERTGGSVSTLTIQRTQQEDSAVYLCASSQTSGVQETQYFGPGTRLLVL.